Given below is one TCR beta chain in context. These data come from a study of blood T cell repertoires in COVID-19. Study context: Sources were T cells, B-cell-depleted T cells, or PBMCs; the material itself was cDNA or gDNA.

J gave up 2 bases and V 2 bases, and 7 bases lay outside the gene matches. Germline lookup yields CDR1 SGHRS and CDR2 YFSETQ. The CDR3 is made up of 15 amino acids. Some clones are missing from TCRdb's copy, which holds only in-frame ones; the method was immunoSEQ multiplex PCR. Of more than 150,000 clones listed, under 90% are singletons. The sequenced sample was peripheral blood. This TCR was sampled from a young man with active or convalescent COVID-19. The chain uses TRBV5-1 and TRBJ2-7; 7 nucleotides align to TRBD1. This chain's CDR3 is CASSFDAGGTYEQYF. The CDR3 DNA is TGCGCCAGCAGCTTCGACGCAGGGGGAACCTACGAGCAGTACTTC.